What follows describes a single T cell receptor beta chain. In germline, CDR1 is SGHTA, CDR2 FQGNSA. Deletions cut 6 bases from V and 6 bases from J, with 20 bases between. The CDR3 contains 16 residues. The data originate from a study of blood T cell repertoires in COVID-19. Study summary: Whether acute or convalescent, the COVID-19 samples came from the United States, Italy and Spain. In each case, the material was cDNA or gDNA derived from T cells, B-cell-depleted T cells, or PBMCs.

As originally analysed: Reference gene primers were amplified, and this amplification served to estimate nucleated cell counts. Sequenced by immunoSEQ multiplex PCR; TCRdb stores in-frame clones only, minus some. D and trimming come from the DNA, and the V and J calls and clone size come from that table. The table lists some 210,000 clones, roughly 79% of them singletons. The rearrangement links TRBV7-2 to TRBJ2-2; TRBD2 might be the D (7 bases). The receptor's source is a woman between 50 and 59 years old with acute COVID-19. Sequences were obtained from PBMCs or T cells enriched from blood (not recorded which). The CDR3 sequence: CASSYRGAGQAGELFF. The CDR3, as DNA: TGTGCCAGCAGTTACCGGGGGGCGGGGCAAGCCGGGGAGCTGTTTTTT.